What follows is one TCR beta chain and its context. Original handling: Reference gene primer amplification gave nucleated cell count estimates. Generated by immunoSEQ multiplex PCR, the TCRdb table keeps only in-frame clones and is missing some. V, J and clone size reflect that table, while D and trimming were determined from the DNA. The sample carries around 320,000 clones, more than 90% recorded once. Categorization into cohorts depended on clinical history that participants reported. Participants in the exposed group had met a COVID-19 case in the 2 weeks before joining the study. This sample is part of a study of blood T cell repertoires in COVID-19. Study-level information: PBMCs, B-cell-depleted T cells, or T cells were the source of the cDNA or gDNA that made up the material.

CDR1 LNHDA and CDR2 SQIVND come from the germline V gene (reference sequence). The V and J ends lost 3 bases and 3 bases, in that order; junction bases with no gene match: 6. The CDR3 consists of 16 residues. Sequencing used PBMCs or T cells enriched from blood (not recorded which). J is TRBJ2-3 and V is TRBV19; TRBD2 agrees at 10 bases. The sequence came from a woman aged 30 to 39 who had been exposed to COVID-19. DNA of the CDR3: TGTGCCAGTAGTATGGCTAGCGGGGGAGGTACAGATACGCAGTATTTT. Its translation: CASSMASGGGTDTQYF.